What follows are 22 T cell receptor beta chains derived from one specimen sequenced in a study of T cell responses to AZD1222 COVID-19 vaccine. TCRdb keeps only in-frame clones here, not all; method: immunoSEQ multiplex PCR. The data show about 150,000 clones, with 90% seen just once and 1.5% to 2% held by the top ten. Sequencing was performed on peripheral blood, taken on day 0 of AZD1222 vaccination. Receptors were obtained from an adult in good health.

Only one count was recorded for this clone. The chain recombines TRBV5-4 with TRBJ1-1; D is unclear. V gave up 4 bases and J gave up 0 bases, with 7 bases separating them. Germline V gene data show CDR1 as SGHNT and CDR2 as YYREEE (reference sequence). The CDR3 loop spans 13 amino acids. The CDR3 loop is CASSLQMNTEAFF. The CDR3 DNA reads TGTGCCAGCAGCCTCCAAATGAACACTGAAGCTTTCTTT.

The chain carries TRBV7-8 and TRBJ1-2; 9 nucleotides align to TRBD1. The CDR3 contains 15 residues. Germline V CDR1 and CDR2: SGHVS, FQNEAQ. The ends lost 5 bases at V and 1 base at J; junction bases unmatched: 5. In DNA, the CDR3 is TGTGCCAGCAGCCTCCGGGACAGGGATAACTATGGCTACACCTTC. It specifies CASSLRDRDNYGYTF.

The rearrangement links TRBV6-5 to TRBJ1-3; D call uncertain. Germline V gives CDR1 MNHEY, CDR2 SVGAGI. V dropped 5 bases and J dropped 0 bases, with 8 bases sitting between them. This CDR3 has 14 amino acids. This CDR3 is CASSPRFSGNTIYF. The CDR3 bases are TGTGCCAGCAGTCCCCGGTTCTCTGGAAACACCATATATTTT.

V usage is TRBV27 and J usage is TRBJ1-1; D unclear. Germline values: CDR1 MNHEY, CDR2 SMNVEV (reference sequence). CDR3 length: 15 amino acids. V shed 2 bases and J shed 0 bases, with 10 bases lying between them. CDR3 protein: CASSLRVAMNTEAFF. The CDR3, as DNA: TGTGCCAGCAGTTTAAGGGTGGCAATGAACACTGAAGCTTTCTTT.

The J gene is TRBJ1-5, the V gene TRBV15; D is possibly TRBD1 (5 bases). CDR3 length equals 15 residues. Trimming removed 5 bases at V and 6 bases at J, with 17 bases between. Germline lookup yields CDR1 LNHNV and CDR2 YYDKDF (reference sequence). The CDR3 is CATSPGGPPTQPQHF. CDR3 in DNA: TGTGCCACCAGCCCGGGGGGTCCCCCCACTCAGCCCCAGCATTTT.

V gene TRBV5-1 combines with J gene TRBJ2-5, with D perhaps TRBD2 (5 bases). The CDR3 sequence is 15 residues long. In germline, CDR1 is SGHRS, CDR2 YFSETQ. Between the trimmed V and J ends, which lost 0 bases and 2 bases, there was a span of 11 bases. CDR3 protein: CASSLDTGKQETQYF. CDR3 in DNA: TGCGCCAGCAGCTTGGATACCGGGAAACAAGAGACCCAGTACTTC.

The chain uses TRBV4-3 and TRBJ2-3, with D possibly being TRBD1 (6 bases). Germline-derived CDR1 and CDR2 are LGHNA and YSLEER. The ends were cut back, 0 bases at V and 9 bases at J, with 16 bases in the middle. The CDR3 covers 15 residues. CDR3 sequence reads: CASSQDRGTGLTQYF. The CDR3, as DNA: TGCGCCAGCAGCCAAGATAGGGGGACCGGACTGACGCAGTATTTT.

V and J are TRBV2 and TRBJ1-6; no clear D gene. The CDR3 length is 15 residues. In germline, CDR1 is SNHLY, CDR2 FYNNEI. Trimming removed 4 bases at V and 0 bases at J, with 7 bases between. For the CDR3, the DNA is TGTGCCAGCAGTGTCGAGAGCTCCTATAATTCACCCCTCCACTTT. Encoded protein: CASSVESSYNSPLHF.

The gene calls are TRBV11-3 and TRBJ2-3; the D gene is possibly TRBD2 (6 bases). V was shortened by 1 base and J by 1 base, with 15 bases between the two germline ends. Germline CDR1 reads SGHNT; CDR2 reads YENEEA. The CDR3 has 17 residues. CDR3 protein: CASSLGRGGFGTDTQYF. The DNA of the CDR3 is TGTGCCAGCAGCTTAGGGAGGGGCGGATTTGGCACAGATACGCAGTATTTT.

This clone has just one count. CDR3 loop: CAISESGESSPDEQFF. The CDR3 nucleotides are TGTGCCATCAGTGAGTCGGGGGAGTCATCTCCCGATGAGCAGTTCTTC. The chain combines TRBV10-3 with TRBJ2-1; D may correspond to TRBD1 or TRBD2 (5 bases each). Germline CDR1 ENHRY, CDR2 SYGVKD. CDR3 length: 16 amino acids. Trimming removed 0 bases from V and 8 bases from J, with 17 bases in between.

The V call is TRBV4-2, the J call TRBJ1-1; the D gene is possibly TRBD1 (5 bases). V lost 2 bases and J lost 4, with 14 bases in between. This CDR3 comprises 15 residues. The germline V gene encodes CDR1 LGHNA and CDR2 YNFKEQ. Here the CDR3 DNA reads TGTGCCAGCAGCCAAATCTTCGGGGGTGGCACTGAAGCTTTCTTT. It codes for CASSQIFGGGTEAFF.

The rearrangement joins TRBV12-5 to TRBJ2-1; 8 nucleotides line up with TRBD2. Losses at the gene ends were 5 bases for V and 8 bases for J; bases not matched to a gene: 8. CDR1 and CDR2 from the germline V gene are LGHNT and FRNRAP. This CDR3 is built from 14 residues. The CDR3 DNA is TGTGCTAGTGGTCCCGGACTAGCTTCGGATGAGCAGTTCTTC. Translating it yields CASGPGLASDEQFF.

This chain connects TRBV6-2 or TRBV6-3 to TRBJ1-1; D uncertain. Trimming stripped 6 bases from V and 4 bases from J, with 9 bases between. CDR1 MNHEY and CDR2 SVGEGT come from the germline V gene. The CDR3 runs to 12 residues. CDR3 protein: CASSDPLTEAFF. The CDR3 DNA reads TGTGCCAGCAGCGACCCACTCACTGAAGCTTTCTTT.

This chain uses TRBV7-3 with TRBJ2-1; tentative D call: TRBD2 (6 bases). The CDR3 totals 13 residues. Germline loops: CDR1 SGHTA, CDR2 FQGTGA. V was clipped by 6 bases and J by 5 bases, with 11 bases between them. For the CDR3, the DNA is TGTGCCAGCAGTTACGGGACTCACAATGAGCAGTTCTTC. Residues: CASSYGTHNEQFF.

With respect to this clone: An end of the junction does not agree with germline; a read error may underlie this. This chain connects TRBV28 to TRBJ1-4, with 7 bases lining up with TRBD1. CDR3 length: 13 amino acids. The germline CDR1 and CDR2 sequences are MDHEN and SYDVKM. The CDR3 nucleotides read TGTGCCAGCAGTCCCGGACAGGCTGAAGAACTGTTTTTT. The encoded protein is CASSPGQAEELFF.

The rearrangement joins TRBV4-3 to TRBJ2-7; D possibly corresponds to TRBD2 (5 bases). Germline V gene data show CDR1 as LGHNA and CDR2 as YSLEER. This CDR3 contains 16 residues. Deletions cut 0 bases from V and 2 bases from J, with 14 bases between. The CDR3 DNA follows: TGCGCCAGCAGCCAAGATTTGAGCGGTTATACCTACGAGCAGTACTTC. This translates into CASSQDLSGYTYEQYF.

The chain links TRBV14 to TRBJ1-6, with 9 bases matching TRBD1. CDR1 is SGHDN and CDR2 is FVKESK in the germline V gene. The V gene end was trimmed by 4 bases and the J gene end by 7 bases; junction bases not matched to a gene: 5. The CDR3 sequence is 15 residues long. The CDR3 protein is CASSLGQGLNSPLHF. The CDR3 region has the DNA TGTGCCAGCAGCCTTGGACAGGGGCTAAATTCACCCCTCCACTTT. The whole variable domain, filled in from reference TRBV14 and TRBJ1-6, reads EAGVTQFPSHSVIEKGQTVTLRCDPISGHDNLYWYRRVMGKEIKFLLHFVKESKQDESGMPNNRFLAERTGGTYSTLKVQPAELEDSGVYFCASSLGQGLNSPLHFGNGTRLTVT.

The count of this clone is one. CDR3 nucleotides: TGTGCCAGCAATGCCGGGGTAAACTACCAAGAGACCCAGTACTTC. This sequence encodes CASNAGVNYQETQYF. V and J are TRBV6-5 and TRBJ2-5; D might be TRBD2 (5 bases). Germline CDR1 is MNHEY and CDR2 is SVGAGI. This CDR3 has 15 residues. Trimming cost V 7 bases and J 0 bases, with 15 bases left between them.

J is TRBJ1-5 and V is TRBV28, with TRBD1 matching 8 bases. Germline lookup yields CDR1 MDHEN and CDR2 SYDVKM. Trimming took 1 base from V and 0 from J; bases not matched to a gene: 14. The length of the CDR3 is 20 residues. For the CDR3, the DNA is TGTGCCAGCAGTTTATTAGGGTTCGGACAGGGACTTTCTAGCAATCAGCCCCAGCATTTT. The encoded protein is CASSLLGFGQGLSSNQPQHF.

This sequence joins TRBV6-5 and TRBJ1-5, with 9 bases identical to TRBD1. The CDR3 consists of 14 residues. The V gene end was trimmed by 7 bases and the J gene end by 5 bases; junction bases not matched to a gene: 6. Germline V gene sequence: CDR1 MNHEY, CDR2 SVGAGI. The CDR3 is CASNPRDRDQPQHF. The DNA of the CDR3 is TGTGCCAGCAACCCCCGGGACAGGGATCAGCCCCAGCATTTT.

The CDR3 DNA is TGTGCCAGCAAAGGACTAGCGGGAGCCACAGATACGCAGTATTTT. Translated: CASKGLAGATDTQYF. The chain links TRBV6-5 to TRBJ2-3; 13 bases are shared with TRBD2. Germline V gene lookup returns CDR1 MNHEY and CDR2 SVGAGI. This CDR3 is built from 15 residues. With 7 bases clipped from V and 2 bases from J, the junction kept 3 bases outside the gene matches.

The V call is TRBV2, the J call TRBJ2-2, with a possible D match to TRBD1 (6 bases). The CDR3 is 15 amino acids. CDR1 and CDR2 (germline): SNHLY, FYNNEI. Trimming shortened V by 4 bases and J by 3 bases, and 12 bases separated the two germline ends. The CDR3 spells CASSGQVGDTGELFF. The CDR3 bases are TGTGCCAGCAGTGGACAGGTCGGAGACACCGGGGAGCTGTTTTTT.